The clone carrying this TCR beta chain was picked up a small number of times. What it recognizes is unknown. Germline V gives CDR1 SGHRS, CDR2 YFSETQ. The CDR3 is 15 amino acids. The V gene lost 0 bases and the J gene lost 1 base, with 10 bases spanning the gap. Through a sample-barcoded 5' primer and a J-beta primer mix, a second PCR was run for 7 to 11 cycles. One entry per CDR3 protein, called by TCRdb with MiXCR from the 5' RACE reads. This table has 1.4 million to 1.5 million distinct CDR3 sequences, approximately 38% appearing once. The data are from a study of blood T cells in healthy people across ages. Study-wide results and limits: From one million sequenced T cells, diversity estimates were lower bounds.

The V and J genes are TRBV5-1 and TRBJ2-5, with TRBD2 as a possible D gene (5 bases). Specimen: blood. The source of this sequence is a woman aged 18-30 years in good health. The CDR3 coding sequence is TGCGCCAGCAGCTTGGGTCCGGGGTTCCAAGAGACCCAGTACTTC. It translates to CASSLGPGFQETQYF.